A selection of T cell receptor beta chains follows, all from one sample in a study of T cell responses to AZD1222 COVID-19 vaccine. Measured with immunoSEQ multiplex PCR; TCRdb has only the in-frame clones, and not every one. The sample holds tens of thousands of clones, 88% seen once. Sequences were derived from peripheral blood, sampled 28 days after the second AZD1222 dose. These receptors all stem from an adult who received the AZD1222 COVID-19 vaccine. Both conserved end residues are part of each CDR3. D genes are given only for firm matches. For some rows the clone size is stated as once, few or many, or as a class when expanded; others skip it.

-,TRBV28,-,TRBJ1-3,TGTGCCAGCATTCCCGGGACCGCTGGAAACACTATATATTTT,CASIPGTAGNTIYF
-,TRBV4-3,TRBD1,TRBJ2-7,TGCGCCAGCAGCCACGGGACAGGGGGATACTACGAGCAGTACTTC,CASSHGTGGYYEQYF
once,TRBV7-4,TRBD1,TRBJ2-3,TGTGCCAGCAGCTTAGTGGAGTACCGGGACAGGGGTGGAGATACGCAGTATTTT,CASSLVEYRDRGGDTQYF
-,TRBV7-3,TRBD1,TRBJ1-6,TGTGCCAGCAGCGTCTCGGGACAGATCAGGGCACCCCTCCACTTT,CASSVSGQIRAPLHF
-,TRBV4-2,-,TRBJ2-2,TGTGCCAGCAGCCGGCCCTCGAACACCGGGGAGCTGTTTTTT,CASSRPSNTGELFF
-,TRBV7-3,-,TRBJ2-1,TGTGCCAGCAGCTTAAATGGTCAGGGCGGTCGGCAGTTCTTC,CASSLNGQGGRQFF
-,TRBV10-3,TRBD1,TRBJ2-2,TGTGCCATCAGAGAAGGGACAGGGTCGAAGACCGGGGAGCTGTTTTTT,CAIREGTGSKTGELFF
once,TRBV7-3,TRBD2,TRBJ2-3,TGTGCCAGCAGCTTCGGGGGGGCCGGATTTCGCACAGATACGCAGTATTTT,CASSFGGAGFRTDTQYF
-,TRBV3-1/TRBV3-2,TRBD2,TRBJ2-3,TGTGCCAGCAGCCAAGCGCGACTAGCGGGGGGCACAGATACGCAGTATTTT,CASSQARLAGGTDTQYF
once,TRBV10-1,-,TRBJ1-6,TGCGCCAGTAATACAGGGTTTAATTCACCCCTCCACTTT,CASNTGFNSPLHF
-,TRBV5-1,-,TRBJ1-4,TGCGCCAGCAGCGAAACATCCGCCATCGGTGAAAAACTGTTTTTT,CASSETSAIGEKLFF
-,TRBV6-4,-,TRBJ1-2,TGTGCCAGCAGTGAACAGGGCTATGGCTACACCTTC,CASSEQGYGYTF
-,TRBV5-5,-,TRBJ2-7,TGTGCCAGCAGCCGGGACAAGGGCTACGAGCAGTACTTC,CASSRDKGYEQYF
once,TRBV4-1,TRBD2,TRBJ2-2,TGCGCCAGCAGCTTCTACCCGGGGGGAGCCGGGGAGCTGTTTTTT,CASSFYPGGAGELFF